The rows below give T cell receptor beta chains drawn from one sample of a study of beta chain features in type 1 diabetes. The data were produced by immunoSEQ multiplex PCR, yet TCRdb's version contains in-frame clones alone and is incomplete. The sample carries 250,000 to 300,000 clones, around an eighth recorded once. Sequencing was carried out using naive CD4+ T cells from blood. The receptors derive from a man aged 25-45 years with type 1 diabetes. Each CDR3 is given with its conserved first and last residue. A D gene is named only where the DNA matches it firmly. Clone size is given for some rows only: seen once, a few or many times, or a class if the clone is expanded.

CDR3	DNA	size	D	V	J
CASSQDPRQREAFF	TGCGCCAGCAGCCAAGACCCGCGGCAGCGAGAAGCTTTCTTT	few	.	TRBV4-3	TRBJ1-1
CASSATATDYEQYF	TGCGCCAGCAGCGCGACAGCTACCGATTACGAGCAGTACTTC	few	.	TRBV5-1	TRBJ2-7
CASSLAQSGTDTQYF	TGCGCCAGCAGCTTGGCCCAAAGCGGCACAGATACGCAGTATTTT	.	.	TRBV5-1	TRBJ2-3
CASSLRASPDEQFF	TGCGCCAGCAGCCTTCGGGCTAGCCCCGATGAGCAGTTCTTC	few	.	TRBV5-1	TRBJ2-1
CASRPGTTTYEQYF	TGTGCCAGCAGACCCGGGACTACGACCTACGAGCAGTACTTC	few	TRBD2	TRBV2	TRBJ2-7
CASSSGLGGPFF	TGTGCCAGCAGCTCTGGGTTAGGCGGGCCGTTTTTT	.	.	TRBV9	TRBJ2-2
CASSFQGSGANVLTF	TGTGCCAGCAGCTTCCAGGGTTCTGGGGCCAACGTCCTGACTTTC	few	.	TRBV7-9	TRBJ2-6
CASSLDRAYYGYTF	TGTGCCAGCAGTTTAGACAGGGCTTACTATGGCTACACCTTC	few	TRBD1	TRBV2	TRBJ1-2
CASSLWGGNEQFF	TGTGCCAGCAGCTTGTGGGGCGGAAACGAGCAGTTCTTC	.	.	TRBV5-6	TRBJ2-1
CASSMDRGSYNEQFF	TGTGCCAGTAGTATGGACAGGGGTTCCTACAATGAGCAGTTCTTC	few	TRBD1	TRBV19	TRBJ2-1
CASTISTRNTEAFF	TGTGCCAGTACCATATCAACACGGAACACTGAAGCTTTCTTT	.	.	TRBV19	TRBJ1-1
CASSQDRDRVKYF	TGCGCCAGCAGCCAAGATAGGGACAGGGTGAAATACTTC	.	TRBD1	TRBV4-1	TRBJ2-7
CASSLLTGAGELFF	TGTGCCAGCAGTTTACTCACAGGGGCCGGGGAGCTGTTTTTT	.	TRBD1	TRBV28	TRBJ2-2
CASSYGYTQYF	TGTGCCAGCAGTTACGGCTATACGCAGTATTTT	few	.	TRBV6-5	TRBJ2-3
CSAATQYEQYF	TGCAGTGCTGCAACCCAGTACGAGCAGTACTTC	.	.	TRBV20-1	TRBJ2-7
CASSVGTGTSYGYTF	TGTGCCAGCAGCGTCGGTACAGGAACTTCGTATGGCTACACCTTC	.	.	TRBV9	TRBJ1-2
CASSSNGGRETQYF	TGTGCCAGCAGCTCTAACGGAGGGAGGGAGACCCAGTACTTC	.	.	TRBV7-9	TRBJ2-5
CASSFLYQETQYF	TGCGCCAGCAGCTTCCTCTATCAAGAGACCCAGTACTTC	few	.	TRBV5-1	TRBJ2-5
CASSLYRGPRAYNEQFF	TGCGCCAGCAGCTTGTACAGGGGGCCAAGAGCCTACAATGAGCAGTTCTTC	.	TRBD1	TRBV5-1	TRBJ2-1
CASSRQDSNYGYTF	TGTGCCAGCAGCAGACAGGACTCTAACTATGGCTACACCTTC	.	.	TRBV11-1	TRBJ1-2
CASEGTGELFF	TGTGCCAGTGAGGGCACCGGGGAGCTGTTTTTT	few	.	TRBV5-6	TRBJ2-2
CASSPGQGLNYGYTF	TGTGCTAGCAGCCCGGGACAGGGACTCAACTATGGCTACACCTTC	.	TRBD1	TRBV7-7	TRBJ1-2
CASSLEGGTEAFF	TGTGCCAGCAGCTTAGAAGGGGGCACTGAAGCTTTCTTT	.	.	TRBV7-2	TRBJ1-1
CASSATGDNYYEQYF	TGTGCCAGCAGCGCGACAGGGGACAACTACTACGAGCAGTACTTC	few	TRBD1	TRBV7-6	TRBJ2-7
CASSSLSGRAPANTGELFF	TGTGCCAGCAGCTCCCTTAGCGGGAGGGCTCCCGCGAACACCGGGGAGCTGTTTTTT	.	TRBD2	TRBV7-3	TRBJ2-2
CASSRTGVYQPQHF	TGTGCCAGCAGCCGGACAGGGGTGTATCAGCCCCAGCATTTT	few	TRBD1	TRBV6-5	TRBJ1-5
CSVVDSGYGYTF	TGCAGCGTTGTGGACTCGGGCTATGGCTACACCTTC	.	.	TRBV29-1	TRBJ1-2
CASRSDFSRGDTQYF	TGTGCCAGCAGGTCCGACTTCTCCCGTGGAGATACGCAGTATTTT	few	.	TRBV7-2	TRBJ2-3
CASTRDRDNQPQHF	TGTGCCAGTACCAGGGACAGGGACAATCAGCCCCAGCATTTT	few	TRBD1	TRBV19	TRBJ1-5
CASSSGQGHGYTF	TGTGCCAGCAGTTCCGGACAGGGACATGGCTACACCTTC	.	TRBD1	TRBV28	TRBJ1-2
CAWTRGAYTEAFF	TGTGCCTGGACGCGGGGGGCCTACACTGAAGCTTTCTTT	few	.	TRBV30	TRBJ1-1
CASSADRGRGAQYF	TGTGCCAGCAGCGCAGACAGGGGCCGGGGGGCGCAGTATTTT	few	.	TRBV7-2	TRBJ2-3
CASSVRAVTYEQYF	TGTGCCAGCAGCGTACGAGCGGTAACCTACGAGCAGTACTTC	.	.	TRBV9	TRBJ2-7
CASSPSSGRTEQYF	TGTGCCAGCAGTCCCTCCAGCGGGAGGACCGAGCAGTACTTC	.	TRBD2	TRBV6-6	TRBJ2-7
CASSDSGTGKQFF	TGTGCCAGCAGTGACTCGGGGACAGGAAAGCAGTTCTTC	few	TRBD1	TRBV6-4	TRBJ2-1
CASSQGRTGGSYEQYF	TGTGCCAGCAGTCAGGGGAGGACAGGGGGGTCCTACGAGCAGTACTTC	few	TRBD1	TRBV28	TRBJ2-7
CASSPIPGLAAKPYNEQFF	TGTGCCAGCAGCCCAATCCCGGGACTAGCGGCGAAGCCCTACAATGAGCAGTTCTTC	few	TRBD2	TRBV7-9	TRBJ2-1
CASSIRQNQPQHF	TGTGCCAGCAGCATTAGACAGAATCAGCCCCAGCATTTT	.	.	TRBV7-3	TRBJ1-5
CASSIPTGITEAFF	TGTGCCAGTAGTATCCCGACAGGGATCACTGAAGCTTTCTTT	once	TRBD1	TRBV19	TRBJ1-1
CASSGYRGPGEQYF	TGTGCCAGCAGTGGATACAGGGGCCCAGGAGAGCAGTACTTC	few	TRBD1	TRBV27	TRBJ2-7
CASTLGGASNQETQYF	TGTGCCAGCACCCTTGGAGGGGCTAGTAACCAAGAGACCCAGTACTTC	.	.	TRBV5-4	TRBJ2-5
CASSSTSGNIKAGELFF	TGTGCCAGCAGCAGTACTAGCGGGAACATTAAAGCCGGGGAGCTGTTTTTT	few	TRBD2	TRBV7-3	TRBJ2-2
CASSRPGTPQETQYF	TGTGCCAGCTCACGTCCGGGAACCCCCCAAGAGACCCAGTACTTC	.	.	TRBV18	TRBJ2-5
CASSLGGYGEKLFF	TGTGCCAGCAGCTTAGGAGGGTATGGTGAAAAACTGTTTTTT	.	.	TRBV7-9	TRBJ1-4
CASSQAGGPGETQYF	TGTGCCAGCAGCCAAGCGGGAGGGCCGGGTGAGACCCAGTACTTC	.	TRBD2	TRBV4-2	TRBJ2-5
CASSESYEQYF	TGTGCCAGCAGTGAATCGTACGAGCAGTACTTC	.	.	TRBV25-1	TRBJ2-7
CASSLGDRFGELFF	TGTGCCAGCAGCTTAGGGGACAGGTTCGGGGAGCTGTTTTTT	few	TRBD1	TRBV7-2	TRBJ2-2
CATIRRDQSTDTQYF	TGTGCCACAATTCGGCGGGACCAGAGCACAGATACGCAGTATTTT	.	.	TRBV10-3	TRBJ2-3
CASSSYSYSGNEQFF	TGTGCCAGCAGTTCTTACAGCTACAGCGGTAATGAGCAGTTCTTC	few	.	TRBV27	TRBJ2-1
CASSQVRTSGRARETQYF	TGTGCCAGCAGCCAAGTGAGGACTAGCGGGAGGGCCCGTGAGACCCAGTACTTC	.	TRBD2	TRBV14	TRBJ2-5
CSGGDFLSYGYTF	TGCAGCGGAGGGGACTTTTTATCTTATGGCTACACCTTC	.	.	TRBV29-1	TRBJ1-2
CASSPRIGEQYF	TGTGCCAGCAGTCCGCGGATCGGCGAGCAGTACTTC	few	.	TRBV6-1	TRBJ2-7
CASSQDRDYEQYF	TGTGCCAGCAGCCAAGATAGAGACTACGAGCAGTACTTC	few	.	TRBV4-2	TRBJ2-7
CASGTGTDTQYF	TGTGCCAGCGGGACAGGCACAGATACGCAGTATTTT	few	TRBD1	TRBV28	TRBJ2-3
CASSLVSSGRNEQYF	TGCGCCAGCAGCTTGGTATCTAGCGGGAGGAACGAGCAGTACTTC	.	TRBD2	TRBV5-1	TRBJ2-7
CASSLEGGEQYF	TGTGCCAGCAGCTTAGAGGGAGGCGAGCAGTACTTC	few	.	TRBV11-2	TRBJ2-7
CASSSGGGSGANVLTF	TGTGCCAGCTCTAGCGGGGGCGGATCTGGGGCCAACGTCCTGACTTTC	.	TRBD2	TRBV7-3	TRBJ2-6
CAWRTGLNTEAFF	TGTGCCTGGAGAACAGGTCTGAACACTGAAGCTTTCTTT	.	.	TRBV30	TRBJ1-1
CASSSDYPNEQFF	TGTGCCAGCAGCTCGGACTATCCCAATGAGCAGTTCTTC	.	.	TRBV7-2	TRBJ2-1
CAWGPKIGTSGRDEQFF	TGTGCCTGGGGCCCCAAGATCGGGACTAGCGGGAGGGATGAGCAGTTCTTC	few	TRBD2	TRBV30	TRBJ2-1